This note documents a single T cell receptor beta chain sequence. Its antigen is undetermined. These data come from a study of beta chain features in type 1 diabetes. What was sequenced were expressed TCRB transcripts, since all of the isolated RNA had been reverse transcribed. Sequencing used immunoSEQ multiplex PCR; TCRdb keeps in-frame clones, though not all of them. There are approximately 250,000 clones in the sample; about 23% occur only once, and approximately 0.011% lies in the top ten. Study-level results: All four CD4+ subsets from Type 1 diabetes patients carried moderately but significantly shorter TCRB CDR3s.

V lost 0 bases to trimming and J lost 2 bases; unmatched junction nucleotides: 6. There are 17 residues in the CDR3. Looked up from germline, CDR1 is MGHRA and CDR2 is YSYEKL. This sequence originates from a woman in her thirties with type 1 diabetes. The sample comprised naive CD4+ T cells from blood. The chain is built from TRBV4-1 and TRBJ2-7; 11 positions match TRBD2. The CDR3 DNA reads TGCGCCAGCAGCCAAGACACGGATAGCGGGAGGGCCTACGAGCAGTACTTC. Translated, it gives CASSQDTDSGRAYEQYF.